These T cell receptor beta chains were read from a single sample in a study of T-cell reconstitution after alpha-beta-depleted transplantation in children. Each CDR3 protein gets one entry after TCRdb re-called the PCR reads with MiXCR. The table has some 550,000 distinct CDR3 sequences, 23% seen once. The starting material was PBMCs, mostly from graft donor cells, obtained 360 days after TCRalphabeta/CD19-depleted stem cell transplant. The receptors were gathered from a boy in the first two years of life who had a stem cell transplant for acute myeloid leukemia, so the T cells may come from the graft donor. CDR3s include the opening cysteine and the closing phenylalanine or tryptophan. The order of the fields is D gene, clone size, J gene, V gene, CDR3 protein, CDR3 DNA. The D gene is left open where the match is weak. Not all rows give a size; the values are once, few, many and, for expanded clones, a class.

d_gene: -; abundance: -; j_gene: TRBJ1-6; v_gene: TRBV6-5; CDR3aa: CASSLDTGPSPLHF; CDR3nt: TGTGCCAGCAGTTTGGACACAGGGCCTTCACCCCTCCACTTT
d_gene: -; abundance: few; j_gene: TRBJ2-5; v_gene: TRBV29-1; CDR3aa: CSVEERESETQYF; CDR3nt: TGCAGCGTTGAAGAAAGGGAATCGGAGACCCAGTACTTC
d_gene: -; abundance: many; j_gene: TRBJ1-1; v_gene: TRBV12-3/TRBV12-4; CDR3aa: CASSLGVSTEAFF; CDR3nt: TGTGCCAGCAGTTTAGGGGTTTCCACTGAAGCTTTCTTT
d_gene: -; abundance: many; j_gene: TRBJ2-7; v_gene: TRBV29-1; CDR3aa: CSVQDSPADYEQYF; CDR3nt: TGCAGCGTCCAGGACAGCCCGGCGGACTACGAGCAGTACTTC
d_gene: TRBD2; abundance: -; j_gene: TRBJ2-2; v_gene: TRBV6-5; CDR3aa: CASSYGSGGATGELFF; CDR3nt: TGTGCCAGCAGTTACGGGAGCGGGGGGGCCACCGGGGAGCTGTTTTTT
d_gene: TRBD1; abundance: few; j_gene: TRBJ2-3; v_gene: TRBV19; CDR3aa: CASSKPLDRGRSDTQYF; CDR3nt: TGTGCCAGTAGTAAGCCCTTAGACAGGGGGAGGTCAGATACGCAGTATTTT
d_gene: TRBD1; abundance: few; j_gene: TRBJ2-7; v_gene: TRBV20-1; CDR3aa: CSARRPGTGGHEQYF; CDR3nt: TGCAGTGCGCGTCGCCCCGGGACAGGGGGCCACGAGCAGTACTTC
d_gene: -; abundance: many; j_gene: TRBJ2-5; v_gene: TRBV7-2; CDR3aa: CASSLERYKETQYF; CDR3nt: TGTGCCAGCAGTCTGGAGAGGTATAAGGAGACCCAGTACTTC
d_gene: TRBD1; abundance: few; j_gene: TRBJ1-6; v_gene: TRBV7-6; CDR3aa: CATGQGGSPLHF; CDR3nt: TGTGCCACCGGACAGGGCGGTTCACCCCTCCACTTT
d_gene: -; abundance: -; j_gene: TRBJ2-4; v_gene: TRBV2; CDR3aa: CASLMGLAKNIQYF; CDR3nt: TGTGCCAGCCTTATGGGCCTAGCCAAAAACATTCAGTACTTC
d_gene: TRBD1; abundance: -; j_gene: TRBJ2-3; v_gene: TRBV6-2/TRBV6-3; CDR3aa: CASSQPVLRGPFGDTQYF; CDR3nt: TGTGCCAGCAGTCAGCCGGTGTTGAGGGGGCCCTTTGGGGATACGCAGTATTTT
d_gene: -; abundance: many; j_gene: TRBJ2-1; v_gene: TRBV20-1; CDR3aa: CSAVGLAYNEQFF; CDR3nt: TGCAGTGCTGTAGGACTTGCCTACAATGAGCAGTTCTTC
d_gene: -; abundance: many; j_gene: TRBJ2-1; v_gene: TRBV11-3; CDR3aa: CASGRQSHYNEQFF; CDR3nt: TGTGCCAGCGGCCGTCAATCCCACTACAATGAGCAGTTCTTC
d_gene: -; abundance: few; j_gene: TRBJ1-3; v_gene: TRBV6-5; CDR3aa: CASSYSLSGNTIYF; CDR3nt: TGTGCCAGCAGTTACTCCCTATCTGGAAACACCATATATTTT
d_gene: -; abundance: many; j_gene: TRBJ2-1; v_gene: TRBV12-3/TRBV12-4; CDR3aa: CASSLRVEQFF; CDR3nt: TGTGCCAGCAGTTTGAGAGTTGAGCAGTTCTTC
d_gene: -; abundance: few; j_gene: TRBJ2-3; v_gene: TRBV9; CDR3aa: CASSATSLYNTDTQYF; CDR3nt: TGTGCCAGCAGCGCCACTAGCCTCTATAACACAGATACGCAGTATTTT
d_gene: TRBD2; abundance: -; j_gene: TRBJ2-3; v_gene: TRBV4-3; CDR3aa: CASSQDLAGYTDTQYF; CDR3nt: TGCGCCAGCAGCCAAGATCTAGCGGGGTACACAGATACGCAGTATTTT
d_gene: -; abundance: -; j_gene: TRBJ2-1; v_gene: TRBV5-1; CDR3aa: CASSLAAQSKQDKEYNEQFF; CDR3nt: TGCGCCAGCAGCTTGGCCGCCCAGTCCAAGCAGGACAAAGAGTACAATGAGCAGTTCTTC
d_gene: -; abundance: -; j_gene: TRBJ1-4; v_gene: TRBV25-1; CDR3aa: CASSADEKLFF; CDR3nt: TGTGCCAGCAGTGCGGATGAAAAACTGTTTTTT
d_gene: -; abundance: few; j_gene: TRBJ1-2; v_gene: TRBV20-1; CDR3aa: CSARDSGGLGYTF; CDR3nt: TGCAGTGCTAGAGATTCGGGAGGTCTTGGCTACACCTTC
d_gene: TRBD1; abundance: many; j_gene: TRBJ1-2; v_gene: TRBV27; CDR3aa: CASSPTGQNFYGYTF; CDR3nt: TGTGCCAGCAGTCCAACGGGACAGAACTTCTATGGCTACACCTTC
d_gene: TRBD2; abundance: once; j_gene: TRBJ2-4; v_gene: TRBV4-3; CDR3aa: CASSQASGGAAKNIQYF; CDR3nt: TGCGCCAGCAGCCAAGCTAGCGGGGGGGCCGCCAAAAACATTCAGTACTTC